These 25 T cell receptor beta chains were sequenced from one sample in a study of human T cells and chemical hapten exposure. Indicated time point: patch test 2, 6 weeks after DPC sensitization. Treatment described: therapeutic diphenylcyclopropenone sensitization with weekly scalp DPC. TCRdb fed the RACE reads into MiXCR, producing one record per CDR3 protein. The table records 110,000 to 150,000 distinct CDR3 sequences, approximately 10% of them present only once. Here the sequenced sample was whole blood, taken in connection with sensitization to the hapten diphenylcyclopropenone (DPC). The receptors stem from a woman between 50 and 59 years old with alopecia areata. Some clones in this sample may be carry-over from other donors' samples.

In this sample, this clonotype turned up a few times. Here the CDR3 DNA reads TGTGCCAGCAGCGTAGGCTTTTCCGCTAGCTCCTACAATGAGCAGTTCTTC. Translating it yields CASSVGFSASSYNEQFF. The chain recombines TRBV9 with TRBJ2-1, with no clear D. Germline CDR1 is SGDLS and CDR2 is YYNGEE. The CDR3 extends over 17 amino acids. V was cut by 0 bases and J by 0 bases, with 13 bases left in between.

The rearrangement uses TRBV29-1 and TRBJ2-3, with 10 bases matching TRBD2. Germline CDR1 and CDR2: SQVTM and ANQGSEA. The CDR3 length is 16 residues. The trim removed 4 bases at V and 3 bases at J, leaving 10 bases unmatched. The CDR3 is CSVAHLLAGDTDTQYF. For the CDR3, the DNA is TGCAGCGTTGCTCATTTGCTAGCGGGAGATACAGATACGCAGTATTTT.

The CDR3 spells CASSFRTGAGEAFF. CDR3 DNA sequence: TGTGCCAGCAGTTTTAGGACAGGGGCTGGCGAAGCTTTCTTT. This chain uses TRBV27 with TRBJ1-1; 9 bases map to TRBD1. The CDR3 consists of 14 residues. Per the germline V gene, CDR1 is MNHEY and CDR2 is SMNVEV (reference sequence). J was trimmed by 8 bases and V by 3 bases; bases with no gene match: 7.

A note on this clonotype: The junction does not match germline at one end; this may be a read error. The genes are TRBV7-9 and TRBJ2-5, with D possibly matching TRBD2 (5 bases). In germline, CDR1 is SEHNR, CDR2 FQNEAQ (reference sequence). The CDR3 consists of 15 residues. Here the CDR3 reads CPSSLALGAQETQYF. The DNA for the CDR3 is TGTCCCAGCAGCTTAGCGCTCGGAGCTCAAGAGACCCAGTACTTC.

This clonotype was detected a few times. The rearrangement links TRBV29-1 to TRBJ2-7, with 8 bases that match TRBD1. Germline V gene sequence: CDR1 SQVTM, CDR2 ANQGSEA. V shed 8 bases and J 4 bases; nucleotides not matched to a gene: 7. The CDR3 is made up of 12 amino acids. This CDR3 is CSTRQGRYEQYF. The CDR3 DNA reads as TGCAGCACCCGACAGGGGAGGTACGAGCAGTACTTC.

The chain joins TRBV6-2 or TRBV6-3 to TRBJ1-1; D may be TRBD1 (5 bases). This CDR3 region has 14 residues. Germline loops: CDR1 MNHEY, CDR2 SVGEGT. The V end lost 5 bases, the J end lost 4 bases, and 14 bases lay between the germline ends. CDR3 nucleotides: TGTGCCAGCAGTATGGCGCGAGGGACCACTGAAGCTTTCTTT. It yields the protein CASSMARGTTEAFF.

The rearrangement links TRBV7-9 to TRBJ2-3; maybe TRBD1 (5 bases). The CDR3 spans 14 residues. Between the trimmed V and J ends, which lost 5 bases and 0 bases, there was a span of 9 bases. Germline V gives CDR1 SEHNR, CDR2 FQNEAQ (reference sequence). The CDR3 DNA sequence: TGTGCCAGCAGCCCGTGGGGCAGCACAGATACGCAGTATTTT. It specifies CASSPWGSTDTQYF.

V gene TRBV6-6 combines with J gene TRBJ2-1, with no clear D. V lost 7 bases, J lost 9 bases, and 7 bases lay in between. The CDR3 extends over 10 amino acids. In germline, CDR1 is MNHNY, CDR2 SVGAGI (reference sequence). The CDR3 nucleotides are TGTGCCAGCAACCTGGGTGAGCAGTTCTTC. Encoded protein: CASNLGEQFF.

The chain couples TRBV19 to TRBJ2-3, with D uncertain. Germline V gene lookup returns CDR1 LNHDA and CDR2 SQIVND (reference sequence). The CDR3 extends over 12 amino acids. Trimming pared 3 bases from V and 3 bases from J, leaving 4 bases between. The CDR3 coding sequence is TGTGCCAGTAGTATGGTAACAGATACGCAGTATTTT. Translation gives CASSMVTDTQYF.

The chain recombines TRBV5-4 with TRBJ2-1; no definite D call. Per germline, CDR1 SGHNT and CDR2 YYREEE (reference sequence). CDR3 size: 13 residues. V was cut by 4 bases and J by 4 bases, with 9 bases left in between. As DNA, the CDR3 is TGTGCCAGCAGCCTGGGCCCTTACAATGAGCAGTTCTTC. It is translated as CASSLGPYNEQFF. Complete variable domain (other parts from reference TRBV5-4 and TRBJ2-1): ETGVTQSPTHLIKTRGQQVTLRCSSQSGHNTVSWYQQALGQGPQFIFQYYREEENGRGNFPPRFSGLQFPNYSSELNVNALELDDSALYLCASSLGPYNEQFFGPGTRLTVL.

This clonotype turned up a few times. The chain uses TRBV7-2 and TRBJ2-5, with D maybe TRBD2 (5 bases). Germline CDR1 SGHTA, CDR2 FQGNSA. The CDR3 runs to 14 residues. Trimming cost V 2 bases and J 1 base, with 8 bases left between them. The DNA of the CDR3 is TGTGCCAGCAGCTTATCGAGGGTCCAAGAGACCCAGTACTTC. Translated, it gives CASSLSRVQETQYF.

The J gene is TRBJ2-5, the V gene TRBV4-3; D remains unclear. This CDR3 has 14 residues. CDR1 and CDR2 from the germline V gene are LGHNA and YSLEER. Trimming left V 4 bases short and J 5 bases short, with 14 bases between. In nucleotides, the CDR3 is TGCGCCAGCAGCCGAGTGGCCGGCGAGGAGACCCAGTACTTC. Translated, it gives CASSRVAGEETQYF.

V usage is TRBV7-2 and J usage is TRBJ2-7; a weak D match, TRBD1 (7 bases). The CDR3 loop spans 15 amino acids. Per the germline V gene, CDR1 is SGHTA and CDR2 is FQGNSA. V was clipped by 2 bases and J by 3 bases, with 14 bases between them. The CDR3 DNA reads as TGTGCCAGCAGCTTAATTCCAGGGGGGTTCTACGAGCAGTACTTC. This sequence encodes CASSLIPGGFYEQYF.

This clonotype was recorded a few times. J is TRBJ2-7 and V is TRBV20-1; D is possibly TRBD2 (5 bases). V was shortened by 3 bases and J by 2 bases, with 14 bases between the two germline ends. The CDR3 is 14 residues long. Germline assignment: CDR1 DFQATT and CDR2 SNEGSKA (reference sequence). CDR3 in amino acids: CSASQRAATYEQYF. The CDR3 DNA reads as TGCAGTGCTAGTCAGAGAGCGGCCACCTACGAGCAGTACTTC.

On this clonotype: This CDR3 fails to terminate in the conserved phenylalanine or tryptophan, so it likely reflects a read error. V and J are TRBV6-6 and TRBJ2-7, with 7 bases aligning to TRBD1. Germline-derived CDR1 and CDR2 are MNHNY and SVGAGI (reference sequence). CDR3 length: 15 residues. The junction had 9 bases not matched to a gene; V was cut back by 5 bases and J by 2 bases. The CDR3 nucleotides are TGTGCCAGCAGTCAAGACAGGGTTCCCCCCTACGAGCAGTACTCC. Amino acids: CASSQDRVPPYEQYS.

This clonotype was found a few times. As DNA, the CDR3 is TGCAGCGTTGAAGATCCTACTAGCGGTTGGAATGAGCAGTTCTTC. Its protein is CSVEDPTSGWNEQFF. The chain has TRBV29-1 and TRBJ2-1; 8 bases are shared with TRBD2. CDR3 size: 15 residues. The ends lost 0 bases at V and 7 bases at J; junction bases unmatched: 8. Germline-derived CDR1 and CDR2 are SQVTM and ANQGSEA.

This clonotype was seen at least ten times. The gene calls are TRBV20-1 and TRBJ2-5, with D uncertain. There are 12 residues in the CDR3. Trimming removed 0 bases from V and 2 bases from J, with 4 bases in between. CDR1 and CDR2 (germline): DFQATT, SNEGSKA (reference sequence). This CDR3 is CSARDSQETQYF. The CDR3 DNA is TGCAGTGCTAGAGACTCTCAAGAGACCCAGTACTTC.

The chain uses TRBV6-2 or TRBV6-3 and TRBJ2-1; 9 nucleotides agree with TRBD2. After removal of 6 bases from V and 10 bases from J, the junction contained 13 bases not matched to a gene. The CDR3 is 15 amino acids. CDR1 is MNHEY and CDR2 is SVGEGT in the germline V gene. The CDR3 nucleotides are TGTGCCAGCAGCCAGGGGCGTAGCGGGGGCCCGGAGCAGTTCTTC. It translates to CASSQGRSGGPEQFF.

The J gene is TRBJ2-5, the V gene TRBV5-1; TRBD1 is a possible D gene (6 bases). Germline V lookup: CDR1 SGHRS, CDR2 YFSETQ. Trimming cost V 4 bases and J 2 bases, with 9 bases left between them. CDR3 length: 13 residues. CDR3: CASSGTRQETQYF. The CDR3 nucleotides read TGCGCCAGCAGCGGGACAAGACAAGAGACCCAGTACTTC.

The chain joins TRBV2 to TRBJ1-1; D not certain. V lost 2 bases to trimming and J lost 4 bases, with 14 bases between them. CDR1 and CDR2 from the germline V gene are SNHLY and FYNNEI. The CDR3 contains 15 residues. The CDR3 DNA sequence: TGTGCCAGCAGTGAATTGATAGGTTTGAGCACTGAAGCTTTCTTT. Amino acid sequence: CASSELIGLSTEAFF.

A word on this clonotype: One end of the junction is discordant with germline, which a read error may explain. The chain is built from TRBV29-1 and TRBJ1-2; D is undetermined. Germline V gene data show CDR1 as SQVTM and CDR2 as ANQGSEA. This CDR3 has 15 residues. In DNA form, the CDR3 reads TGCAGCGTTCCCACGAGCGGCGTTATTGGCTATGGCTTCACCTTC. Translated: CSVPTSGVIGYGFTF.

This clonotype has at least ten counts. The rearrangement joins TRBV7-8 to TRBJ2-7; D is undetermined. The CDR3 runs to 13 residues. Germline loops: CDR1 SGHVS, CDR2 FQNEAQ. The V gene lost 1 base and the J gene lost 4 bases, with 8 bases spanning the gap. In DNA, the CDR3 is TGTGCCAGCAGCTTAGAGGCCCTATACGAGCAGTACTTC. The encoded protein is CASSLEALYEQYF.

In this sample, this clonotype turned up a few times. The genes are TRBV7-3 and TRBJ1-6; TRBD1 matches 8 bases. The V gene's germline CDR1 is SGHTA and CDR2 FQGTGA. CDR3 length equals 15 residues. Trimming took 4 bases from V and 8 from J; bases not matched to a gene: 7. The CDR3 coding sequence is TGTGCCAGCAGCTCTCGACAGGGGCCCGATTCACCCCTCCACTTT. Its protein product is CASSSRQGPDSPLHF.

This clonotype was seen more than once but under ten times. This chain links TRBV9 with TRBJ2-3; unclear D gene. CDR3 size: 12 residues. The V gene lost 2 bases and the J gene lost 2 bases, with 3 bases spanning the gap. Germline V gene sequence: CDR1 SGDLS, CDR2 YYNGEE. The CDR3 DNA sequence: TGTGCCAGCAGCGTGTACACAGATACGCAGTATTTT. It specifies CASSVYTDTQYF. Drawing the rest from reference TRBV9 and TRBJ2-3, the complete variable domain is DSGVTQTPKHLITATGQRVTLRCSPRSGDLSVYWYQQSLDQGLQFLIQYYNGEERAKGNILERFSAQQFPDLHSELNLSSLELGDSALYFCASSVYTDTQYFGPGTRLTVL.

This clonotype was counted at least ten times. The genes are TRBV19 and TRBJ2-1, with D perhaps TRBD1 (5 bases). This CDR3 has 15 amino acids. Germline assignment: CDR1 LNHDA and CDR2 SQIVND (reference sequence). V was cut by 4 bases and J by 3 bases, with 13 bases left in between. CDR3 nucleotide sequence: TGTGCCAGTAGTACCCAGGGTTACAACTACAATGAGCAGTTCTTC. It specifies CASSTQGYNYNEQFF.